A selection of T cell receptor beta chains follows, all from one sample in a study of T-cell reconstitution after alpha-beta-depleted transplantation in children. MiXCR, run by TCRdb on the PCR reads, gives a single entry per CDR3 protein. Of 700,000 or so distinct CDR3 sequences listed, about an eighth are singletons. The sample here was PBMCs, taken before TCRalphabeta/CD19-depleted stem cell transplant. All receptors derive from a girl aged 2-15 years with congenital amegakaryocytic thrombocytopenia, due to receive a stem cell transplant. CDR3s include the opening cysteine and the closing phenylalanine or tryptophan. D genes are given only for firm matches. Only some rows state a clone size, as once, few, many or a class for expanded clones.

CDR3	DNA	size	V	J	D
CASSQVKIWGDWIGELFF	TGTGCCAGCAGTCAAGTGAAAATTTGGGGGGATTGGATCGGGGAGCTGTTTTTT	few	TRBV12-3/TRBV12-4	TRBJ2-2	.
CASSQIASGRAGETQYF	TGCGCCAGCAGCCAGATTGCTAGCGGGAGGGCCGGGGAGACCCAGTACTTC	few	TRBV4-1	TRBJ2-5	TRBD2
CSVEGQGYEQYF	TGCAGCGTTGAGGGACAGGGGTACGAGCAGTACTTC	many	TRBV29-1	TRBJ2-7	TRBD1
CASSPSGRAADTQYF	TGCGCCAGCAGTCCTAGCGGGAGGGCCGCAGATACGCAGTATTTT	few	TRBV4-1	TRBJ2-3	TRBD2
CASIQGIGDTQYF	TGTGCCAGCATCCAGGGGATTGGAGATACGCAGTATTTT	many	TRBV12-3/TRBV12-4	TRBJ2-3	.
CASSYGLAGHNEQFF	TGTGCCAGCAGTTATGGTCTAGCGGGACACAATGAGCAGTTCTTC	many	TRBV6-5	TRBJ2-1	TRBD2
CSVRQGPNEKLFF	TGCAGCGTCCGACAGGGGCCTAATGAAAAACTGTTTTTT	.	TRBV29-1	TRBJ1-4	TRBD1
CASSPPSNTGELFF	TGTGCCAGCAGCCCCCCTAGCAACACCGGGGAGCTGTTTTTT	many	TRBV6-5	TRBJ2-2	.
CASSLAVALDQYF	TGCGCCAGCAGCTTGGCAGTAGCTTTAGACCAGTACTTC	.	TRBV5-1	TRBJ2-5	.
CASSSQGLNEKLFF	TGCGCCAGCAGCTCACAGGGTTTGAATGAAAAACTGTTTTTT	few	TRBV5-1	TRBJ1-4	.
CASSFPGLAGSGTTDTQYF	TGCGCCAGCAGCTTTCCGGGACTAGCGGGATCAGGGACCACAGATACGCAGTATTTT	many	TRBV5-1	TRBJ2-3	TRBD2
CASRLARQETQYF	TGTGCCAGCAGACTAGCACGCCAAGAGACCCAGTACTTC	.	TRBV12-3/TRBV12-4	TRBJ2-5	.
CSASVGSGNTIYF	TGCAGTGCTAGTGTTGGCTCTGGAAACACCATATATTTT	many	TRBV20-1	TRBJ1-3	.
CASSNTGRGYSGELFF	TGTGCCAGCAGTAATACAGGGAGGGGGTATTCCGGGGAGCTGTTTTTT	.	TRBV6-1	TRBJ2-2	.
CSGGTPNTGELFF	TGCAGTGGCGGGACCCCGAACACCGGGGAGCTGTTTTTT	many	TRBV20-1	TRBJ2-2	.
CATSRQTGAQETQYF	TGTGCCACCAGCAGACAGACAGGGGCACAAGAGACCCAGTACTTC	.	TRBV15	TRBJ2-5	TRBD1
CASSQQENIQYF	TGTGCCAGCTCCCAACAGGAAAACATTCAGTACTTC	few	TRBV18	TRBJ2-4	.
CSARGDRDEQYF	TGCAGTGCTAGAGGCGACAGGGACGAGCAGTACTTC	many	TRBV20-1	TRBJ2-7	TRBD1
CASSWGTGPSDIQYF	TGTGCCAGCAGCTGGGGGACAGGGCCGTCGGACATTCAGTACTTC	.	TRBV5-6	TRBJ2-4	TRBD1
CASSPPGGRNIQYF	TGTGCCAGCAGTCCCCCGGGTGGTAGAAACATTCAGTACTTC	many	TRBV6-1	TRBJ2-4	.